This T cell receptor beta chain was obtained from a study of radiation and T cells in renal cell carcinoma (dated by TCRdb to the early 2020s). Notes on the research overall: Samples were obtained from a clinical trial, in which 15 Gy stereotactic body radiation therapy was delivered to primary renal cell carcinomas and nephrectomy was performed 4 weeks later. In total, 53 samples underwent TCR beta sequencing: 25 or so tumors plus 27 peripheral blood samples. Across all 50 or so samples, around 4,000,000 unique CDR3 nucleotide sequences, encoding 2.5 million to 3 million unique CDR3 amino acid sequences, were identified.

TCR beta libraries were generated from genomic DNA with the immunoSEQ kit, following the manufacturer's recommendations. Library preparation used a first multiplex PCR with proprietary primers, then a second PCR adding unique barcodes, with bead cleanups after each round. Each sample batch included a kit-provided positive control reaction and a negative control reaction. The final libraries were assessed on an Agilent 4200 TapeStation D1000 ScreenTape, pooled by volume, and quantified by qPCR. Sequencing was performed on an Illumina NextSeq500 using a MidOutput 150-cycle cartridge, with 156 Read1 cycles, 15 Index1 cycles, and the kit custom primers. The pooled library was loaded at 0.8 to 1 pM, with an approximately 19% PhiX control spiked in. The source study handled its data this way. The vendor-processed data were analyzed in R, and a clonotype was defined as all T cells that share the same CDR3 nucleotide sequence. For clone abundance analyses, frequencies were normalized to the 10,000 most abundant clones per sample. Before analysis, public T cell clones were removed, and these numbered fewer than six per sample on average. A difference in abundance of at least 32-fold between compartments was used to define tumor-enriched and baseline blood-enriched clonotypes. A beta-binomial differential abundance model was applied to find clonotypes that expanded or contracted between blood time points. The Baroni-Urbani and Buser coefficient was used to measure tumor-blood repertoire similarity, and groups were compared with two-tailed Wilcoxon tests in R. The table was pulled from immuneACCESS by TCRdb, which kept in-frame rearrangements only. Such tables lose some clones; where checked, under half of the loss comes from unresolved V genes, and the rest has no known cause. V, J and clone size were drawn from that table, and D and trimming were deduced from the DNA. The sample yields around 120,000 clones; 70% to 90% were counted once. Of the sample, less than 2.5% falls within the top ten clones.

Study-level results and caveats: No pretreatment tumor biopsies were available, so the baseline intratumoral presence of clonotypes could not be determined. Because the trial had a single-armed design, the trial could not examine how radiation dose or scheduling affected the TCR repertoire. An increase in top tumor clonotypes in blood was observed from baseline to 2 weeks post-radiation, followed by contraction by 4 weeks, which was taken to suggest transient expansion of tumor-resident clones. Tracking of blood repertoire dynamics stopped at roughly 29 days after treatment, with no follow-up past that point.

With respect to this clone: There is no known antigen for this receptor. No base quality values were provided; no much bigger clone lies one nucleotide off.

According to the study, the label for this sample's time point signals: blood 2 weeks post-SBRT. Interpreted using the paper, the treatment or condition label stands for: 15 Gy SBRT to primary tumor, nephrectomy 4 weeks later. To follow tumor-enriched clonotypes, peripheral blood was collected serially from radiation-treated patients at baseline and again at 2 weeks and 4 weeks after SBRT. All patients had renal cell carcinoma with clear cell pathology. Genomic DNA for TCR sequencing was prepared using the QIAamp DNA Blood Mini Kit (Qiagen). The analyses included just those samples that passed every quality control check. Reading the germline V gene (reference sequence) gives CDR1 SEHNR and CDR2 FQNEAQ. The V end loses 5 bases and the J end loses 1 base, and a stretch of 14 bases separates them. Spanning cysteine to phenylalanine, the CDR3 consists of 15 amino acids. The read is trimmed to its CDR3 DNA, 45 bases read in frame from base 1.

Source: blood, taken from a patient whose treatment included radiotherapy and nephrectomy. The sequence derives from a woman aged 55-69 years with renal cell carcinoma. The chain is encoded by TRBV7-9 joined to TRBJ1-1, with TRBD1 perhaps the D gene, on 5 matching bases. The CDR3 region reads CASSQGGVGNTEAFF. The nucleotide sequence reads TGTGCCAGCAGCCAGGGTGGGGTCGGGAACACTGAAGCTTTCTTT.